The clone carrying this T cell receptor beta chain has a count of ten or more. Its antigen is as yet unknown. The source of the sample is a study of regulatory T cells in long-lasting Graves disease. Findings of the study overall: The sample size was small, and this may have reduced accuracy.

Library construction for TCR beta used iRepertoire HTBI primers and Arm-PCR of CDR3 regions. From the multiplex PCR reads, TCRdb called clonotypes with MiXCR, one entry per CDR3 protein. The repertoire holds 400,000 to 600,000 distinct CDR3 sequences, with about a fifth as singletons. The time point: persistent/refractory GD, antithyroid drugs over 5 years with positive TRAb. The TCR library was prepared using RNA isolated from PBMCs. Each patient gave 7.5 to 9 milliliters of EDTA-anticoagulated peripheral blood. The CDR3 loop spans 14 amino acids. Unmatched junction bases numbered 8, after V lost 8 bases and J lost 5 bases. Germline V lookup: CDR1 MDHEN, CDR2 SYDVKM.

Specimen: peripheral blood mononuclear cells (PBMCs), collected when the disease was refractory, from a patient treated with antithyroid drugs. This receptor was identified in a female donor with Graves disease. This sequence joins TRBV28 and TRBJ1-5; 8 bases match TRBD1. The CDR3 DNA reads TGTGCCAGCCTGGCCAGGGGGCTTCATCAGCCCCAGCATTTT. Residues: CASLARGLHQPQHF.